This TCR beta chain came from a study of early T cells in non-severe SARS-CoV-2 infection. Each cDNA molecule carried a unique molecular identifier. Using its own MiXCR run on the 5' RACE reads, TCRdb lists one record per CDR3 protein. The repertoire holds roughly 52,000 distinct CDR3 sequences, approximately 6.3% seen once, with 4.5% to 6% in the top ten. Source: whole blood, taken at baseline. This receptor was taken from an adult who was a healthcare worker with PCR-confirmed SARS-CoV-2 infection or an uninfected control (not recorded which).

CDR3 nucleotides: TGTGCCAGCAGTTTGGGGGGGAGGATGGAAAAACTGTTTTTT. The encoded protein is CASSLGGRMEKLFF. V gene TRBV28 combines with J gene TRBJ1-4, with D tentatively TRBD1 (5 bases). CDR1 MDHEN and CDR2 SYDVKM come from the germline V gene. The CDR3 contains 14 residues. V dropped 3 bases and J dropped 8 bases, with 13 bases sitting between them.